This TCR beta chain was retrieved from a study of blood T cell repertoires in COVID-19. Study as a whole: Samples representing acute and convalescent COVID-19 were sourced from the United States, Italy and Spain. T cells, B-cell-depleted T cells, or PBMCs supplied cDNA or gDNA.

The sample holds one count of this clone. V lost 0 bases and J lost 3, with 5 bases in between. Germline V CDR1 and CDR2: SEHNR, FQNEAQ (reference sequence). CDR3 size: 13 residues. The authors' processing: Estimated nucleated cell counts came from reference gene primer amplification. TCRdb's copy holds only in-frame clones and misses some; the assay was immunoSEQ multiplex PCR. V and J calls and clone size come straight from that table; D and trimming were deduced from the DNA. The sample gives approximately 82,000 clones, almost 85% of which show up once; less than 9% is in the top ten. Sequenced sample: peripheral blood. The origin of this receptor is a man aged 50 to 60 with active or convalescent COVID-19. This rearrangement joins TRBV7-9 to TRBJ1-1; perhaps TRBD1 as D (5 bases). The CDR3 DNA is TGTGCCAGCAGCTTAGCAGGGGACACTGAAGCTTTCTTT. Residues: CASSLAGDTEAFF.